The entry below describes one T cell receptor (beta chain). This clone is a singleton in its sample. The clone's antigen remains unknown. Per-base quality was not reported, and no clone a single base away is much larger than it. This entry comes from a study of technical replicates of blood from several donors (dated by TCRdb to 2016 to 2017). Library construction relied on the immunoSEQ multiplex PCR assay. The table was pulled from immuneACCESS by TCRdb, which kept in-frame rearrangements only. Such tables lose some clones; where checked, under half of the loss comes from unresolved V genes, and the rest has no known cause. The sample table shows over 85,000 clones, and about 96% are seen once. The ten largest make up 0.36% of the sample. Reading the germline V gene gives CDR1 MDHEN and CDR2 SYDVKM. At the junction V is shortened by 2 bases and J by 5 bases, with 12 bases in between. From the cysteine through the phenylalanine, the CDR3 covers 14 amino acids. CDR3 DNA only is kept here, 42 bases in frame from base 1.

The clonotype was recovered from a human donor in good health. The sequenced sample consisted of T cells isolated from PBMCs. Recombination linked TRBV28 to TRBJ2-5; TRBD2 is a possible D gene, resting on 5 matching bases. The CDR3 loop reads CASSLVGEGETQYF. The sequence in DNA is TGTGCCAGCAGTTTAGTGGGAGAAGGGGAGACCCAGTACTTC.